The 26 T cell receptor beta chains below come from one sample, sequenced in a study of T cells in tuberculosis. Time point reported: new active TB diagnosis, blood taken before or within 7 days of starting treatment. This table comes from immunoSEQ multiplex PCR, and its TCRdb copy is limited to in-frame clones, with some not included. Of about 34,000 clones listed, over 85% are singletons. The sample consisted of PBMCs, taken at tuberculosis diagnosis. The receptors come from an adult with tuberculosis.

This chain connects TRBV2 to TRBJ1-2, with 9 bases that match TRBD1. Germline CDR1 reads SNHLY; CDR2 reads FYNNEI. After removal of 6 bases from V and 3 bases from J, the junction contained 8 bases not matched to a gene. This CDR3 contains 15 residues. CDR3 nucleotides: TGTGCCAGCAGGGGAATACAGGGGGCCGACTATGGCTACACCTTC. The encoded protein is CASRGIQGADYGYTF.

This chain links TRBV2 with TRBJ2-7, with D hard to call. The CDR3 is 11 amino acids. The germline V gene encodes CDR1 SNHLY and CDR2 FYNNEI. V was cut by 5 bases and J by 3 bases, with 5 bases left in between. The CDR3 bases are TGTGCCAGCAGTCCAGGCTACGAGCAGTACTTC. Protein product: CASSPGYEQYF.

The chain carries TRBV5-6 and TRBJ2-7; a weak D match, TRBD1 (6 bases). Germline CDR1 and CDR2: SGHDT and YYEEEE. This CDR3 has 15 amino acids. The V end lost 1 base, the J end lost 4 bases, and 15 bases lay between the germline ends. CDR3 coding DNA: TGTGCCAGCAGCTTGAGGGGCAGGGGAGATTACGAGCAGTACTTC. This translates into CASSLRGRGDYEQYF.

CDR3 sequence: CASSFICLRPSYEQYF. The CDR3 DNA sequence: TGTGCCAGCAGCTTCATCTGCTTGAGGCCTTCCTACGAGCAGTACTTC. The chain links TRBV11-3 to TRBJ2-7; D remains unclear. The V gene lost 3 bases and the J gene lost 1 base, with 16 bases spanning the gap. This CDR3 region has 16 residues. The V gene's germline CDR1 is SGHNT and CDR2 YENEEA.

The chain links TRBV5-5 to TRBJ2-1, with TRBD1 identical over 9 bases. Unmatched junction bases numbered 8, after V lost 4 bases and J lost 9 bases. CDR1 and CDR2 (germline): SGHKS, YYEKEE (reference sequence). The CDR3 is 14 amino acids. CDR3 region: CASSPGQGWSEQFF. DNA for the CDR3: TGTGCCAGCAGCCCCGGACAGGGGTGGAGTGAGCAGTTCTTC.

This chain links TRBV6-1 with TRBJ1-2, with D maybe TRBD1 (5 bases). The V gene's germline CDR1 is MNHNS and CDR2 SASEGT. This CDR3 has 14 residues. The V end lost 8 bases, the J end lost 7 bases, and 20 bases lay between the germline ends. In nucleotides, the CDR3 is TGTGCCAGCTCTACCCGAACCGACAGAAGTGGCTACACCTTC. It encodes CASSTRTDRSGYTF.

The V gene is TRBV10-3, the J gene TRBJ1-2; 8 nucleotides agree with TRBD1. CDR1 is ENHRY, CDR2 SYGVKD, per germline. This CDR3 is 16 amino acids long. Germline trimming cut 0 bases from V and 2 bases from J; bases unmatched to any gene: 5. CDR3 loop: CAISESSRTGNYGYTF. In DNA, the CDR3 is TGTGCCATCAGTGAGTCCTCGCGGACAGGGAACTATGGCTACACCTTC.

This rearrangement joins TRBV28 to TRBJ2-7; D is unclear. This CDR3 has 14 amino acids. Trimming took 4 bases from V and 10 from J, leaving 20 bases between them. In germline, CDR1 is MDHEN, CDR2 SYDVKM. The CDR3, as DNA: TGTGCCAGCAGTTCCGCCGGATCCCCGGGTTTACAGTACTTC. Translation gives CASSSAGSPGLQYF. Drawing the rest from reference TRBV28 and TRBJ2-7, the complete variable domain is DVKVTQSSRYLVKRTGEKVFLECVQDMDHENMFWYRQDPGLGLRLIYFSYDVKMKEKGDIPEGYSVSREKKERFSLILESASTNQTSMYLCASSSAGSPGLQYFGPGTRLTVT.

The genes are TRBV7-2 and TRBJ2-3; D is uncertain. Trimming stripped 1 base from V and 6 bases from J, with 5 bases between. The V gene's germline CDR1 is SGHTA and CDR2 FQGNSA. This CDR3 comprises 12 residues. The CDR3 sequence: CASSLVRDTQYF. The DNA of the CDR3 is TGTGCCAGCAGCTTAGTGCGGGATACGCAGTATTTT.

The chain recombines TRBV5-1 with TRBJ1-3; maybe TRBD1 (5 bases). The CDR3 has 16 residues. Germline V gene sequence: CDR1 SGHRS, CDR2 YFSETQ. V gave up 0 bases and J gave up 0 bases, with 10 bases separating them. CDR3 region: CASSLGQGFSGNTIYF. CDR3 DNA: TGCGCCAGCAGCTTGGGGCAGGGATTCTCTGGAAACACCATATATTTT.

V and J are TRBV28 and TRBJ2-5; 13 bases agree with TRBD2. Looked up from germline, CDR1 is MDHEN and CDR2 is SYDVKM. V gave up 5 bases and J gave up 5 bases; unmatched junction bases: 5. The CDR3 spans 15 residues. The CDR3 coding sequence is TGTGCCAGCAGTACTAGCGGGAGGGCCGCGGAGACCCAGTACTTC. As protein: CASSTSGRAAETQYF.

CDR3 sequence: CASSLKAGGLGTQYF. CDR3 bases: TGTGCCAGCAGTTTAAAAGCGGGGGGGCTTGGTACGCAGTATTTT. The chain has TRBV27 and TRBJ2-3; 10 bases map to TRBD2. V dropped 2 bases and J dropped 8; count of bases not matched to a gene: 7. The CDR3 is 15 residues long. Per germline, CDR1 MNHEY and CDR2 SMNVEV (reference sequence).

The CDR3 loop reads CASSLLGQLHTEAFF. In DNA form, the CDR3 reads TGTGCCAGCAGTTTATTGGGACAGCTCCACACTGAAGCTTTCTTT. The rearrangement joins TRBV28 to TRBJ1-1; TRBD1 aligns across 7 bases. J was trimmed by 3 bases and V by 1 base; bases with no gene match: 5. This CDR3 region has 15 residues. Germline V gene lookup returns CDR1 MDHEN and CDR2 SYDVKM.

The V gene is TRBV9, the J gene TRBJ2-7; D is perhaps TRBD2 (6 bases). Trimming removed 4 bases from V and 7 bases from J, with 15 bases in between. The CDR3 extends over 13 amino acids. The germline CDR1 and CDR2 sequences are SGDLS and YYNGEE. CDR3 protein: CASSPRTAGEQYF. In DNA, the CDR3 is TGTGCCAGCAGCCCGAGGACGGCGGGAGAGCAGTACTTC.

This chain uses TRBV28 with TRBJ1-2; D perhaps matches TRBD1 (6 bases). CDR1 is MDHEN, CDR2 SYDVKM, per germline. The CDR3 has 15 residues. Trimming took 5 bases from V and 0 from J, leaving 13 bases between them. For the CDR3, the DNA is TGTGCCAGCAGTCTCCCGCCAGGGGCTAACTATGGCTACACCTTC. This translates into CASSLPPGANYGYTF.

The chain joins TRBV10-3 to TRBJ2-3, with 7 positions matching TRBD2. CDR3 length equals 17 residues. The germline gives CDR1 ENHRY, CDR2 SYGVKD. V lost 2 bases to trimming and J lost 2 bases; unmatched junction nucleotides: 10. Here the CDR3 reads CAISEAPGTIITDTQYF. The CDR3 DNA reads TGTGCCATCAGTGAGGCTCCCGGGACTATCATCACAGATACGCAGTATTTT.

The chain joins TRBV7-9 to TRBJ1-2; possibly TRBD1 for D (5 bases). The V and J ends lost 10 bases and 8 bases respectively, with 17 bases between them. CDR3 length: 12 residues. The V gene's germline CDR1 is SEHNR and CDR2 FQNEAQ (reference sequence). The chain's CDR3 is CATSGVRGGYTF. The CDR3 DNA is TGTGCCACCTCGGGGGTGAGAGGCGGCTACACCTTC.

This clone was recorded only once. This sequence joins TRBV12-5 and TRBJ1-5, with D perhaps TRBD1 (6 bases). Germline V lookup: CDR1 LGHNT, CDR2 FRNRAP. The CDR3 contains 17 residues. Trimming removed 4 bases from V and 4 bases from J, with 20 bases in between. CDR3 protein: CASGSLRGGTNNQPQHF. CDR3 sequence (DNA): TGTGCTAGTGGTTCACTCCGAGGGGGGACTAATAATCAGCCCCAGCATTTT.

This chain links TRBV28 with TRBJ2-1; 7 bases fit TRBD1. Trimming took 5 bases from V and 2 from J; bases not matched to a gene: 9. From germline, CDR1 is MDHEN and CDR2 SYDVKM. CDR3 length: 16 residues. The CDR3 region has the DNA TGTGCCAGCAGTACCCGAGGGGGCACCCCCTACAATGAGCAGTTCTTC. It specifies CASSTRGGTPYNEQFF.

The CDR3 DNA sequence: TGCAGCGTTGAACCAAGACTAGGCCCCTACAATGAGCAGTTCTTC. Its protein product is CSVEPRLGPYNEQFF. The chain is built from TRBV29-1 and TRBJ2-1, with D perhaps matching TRBD2 (6 bases). Per germline, CDR1 SQVTM and CDR2 ANQGSEA. V was clipped by 2 bases and J by 2 bases, with 13 bases between them. The length of the CDR3 is 15 residues.

The chain has TRBV5-4 and TRBJ2-7; 8 bases align to TRBD1. This CDR3 contains 13 residues. V shed 6 bases and J 5 bases; nucleotides not matched to a gene: 7. Germline V CDR1 and CDR2: SGHNT, YYREEE (reference sequence). The CDR3 protein is CASKRTGFHEQYF. CDR3 bases: TGTGCCAGCAAACGGACAGGGTTCCACGAGCAGTACTTC.

The chain couples TRBV4-2 to TRBJ2-7, with 9 bases matching TRBD2. Germline V gene lookup returns CDR1 LGHNA and CDR2 YNFKEQ. The CDR3 has 16 amino acids. V lost 2 bases, J lost 4 bases, and 9 bases stayed unmatched. This CDR3 is CASSQNSGSQTYEQYF. In DNA form, the CDR3 reads TGTGCCAGCAGCCAAAATAGCGGGAGTCAAACTTACGAGCAGTACTTC.

The rearrangement joins TRBV7-8 to TRBJ2-1; TRBD2 might be the D (6 bases). Germline lookup yields CDR1 SGHVS and CDR2 FQNEAQ. The CDR3 length is 14 residues. V lost 10 bases and J 9 bases, leaving 22 bases between the germline ends. In DNA form, the CDR3 reads TGTGCCACCGCAAGCGCGGGGAAGGAAGGTGAGCAGTTCTTC. This encodes CATASAGKEGEQFF.

The chain joins TRBV21-1 to TRBJ2-1; the table's TRBD2 call for D was not verified on the DNA. TRBV21-1 is a pseudogene. The CDR3 extends over 17 amino acids. The CDR3, as DNA: TGTGCCAGCAGCAAAGAGTCTAGCGGGGACCCTTTGGATGAGCAGTTCTTC. Amino acid sequence: CASSKESSGDPLDEQFF.

The V gene is TRBV28, the J gene TRBJ2-5; the D is unclear. The V end was cut by 6 bases, the J end by 5 bases, with 10 bases between. This CDR3 is built from 12 residues. In germline, CDR1 is MDHEN, CDR2 SYDVKM. CDR3 sequence reads: CASRPPTETQYF. The DNA of the CDR3 is TGTGCCAGCAGGCCACCTACGGAGACCCAGTACTTC.

This chain links TRBV9 with TRBJ1-3, with D unresolved. The CDR3 totals 16 residues. Trimming removed 2 bases from V and 2 bases from J, with 14 bases in between. Germline V gives CDR1 SGDLS, CDR2 YYNGEE. CDR3 nucleotides: TGTGCCAGCAGCGTCGCTCCGTTTGAGGCTGGAAACACCATATATTTT. It specifies CASSVAPFEAGNTIYF.